Below, 2 T cell receptor beta chains from the same sample are listed, as sequenced in a study of T cells in Graves' hyperthyroidism and ophthalmopathy. RNA transcripts provided the source from which TCR beta CDR3 regions were amplified. HTBI primers were employed in a first-round RT-PCR of the TCR CDR3. Using its own MiXCR run on the multiplex PCR reads, TCRdb lists one record per CDR3 protein. The sample has approximately 330,000 distinct CDR3 sequences; over 20% are singletons. Sequencing input: blood. The receptors derive from a woman in her forties or fifties with Graves' hyperthyroidism.

In its sample, this clonotype was seen many times. This chain joins TRBV10-2 and TRBJ1-1; 7 nucleotides line up with TRBD1. From germline, CDR1 is WSHSY and CDR2 SAAADI. The CDR3 runs to 13 residues. After removal of 6 bases from V and 6 bases from J, the junction contained 7 bases not matched to a gene. The CDR3 protein is CASRDRTEAEAFF. CDR3 coding DNA: TGCGCCAGCAGGGACAGGACGGAGGCTGAAGCTTTCTTT.

This chain joins TRBV18 and TRBJ1-3; 9 bases agree with TRBD1. In germline, CDR1 is KGHSH, CDR2 LQKENI. The CDR3 runs 17 residues. The V segment lost 0 bases and the J segment 0 bases; nucleotides outside the gene matches: 3. CDR3: CASSPPGTGNSGNTIYF. The CDR3, as DNA: TGTGCCAGCTCACCACCCGGGACAGGGAACTCTGGAAACACCATATATTTT.